The rows below give T cell receptor beta chains drawn from one sample of a study of lung T cells in sarcoidosis with Löfgren's syndrome. From the reads, TCRdb called clonotypes with MiXCR, one entry per CDR3 protein. The sample carries some 21,000 distinct CDR3 sequences, around 23% recorded once. Sequenced input: CD4+ T cells from bronchoalveolar lavage. All receptors derive from a human donor with sarcoidosis (Löfgren's syndrome or another form), or a control subject (not recorded which). The CDR3 runs from the conserved cysteine through the conserved F or W. The order of the fields is J gene, D gene, V gene, clone size, CDR3 DNA, CDR3 protein. The D gene is left open where the match is weak. The size of a clone is reported for some rows only, either as once, few or many, or as a class for expanded clones.

TRBJ2-1 | TRBD1 | TRBV14 | few | TGTGCCAGCAGCCGGGACAGGGGTTTCTACAATGAGCAGTTCTTC | CASSRDRGFYNEQFF
TRBJ1-1 | NA | TRBV7-2 | few | TGTGCCAGCGCTTACAGGGTGAACACTGAAGCTTTCTTT | CASAYRVNTEAFF
TRBJ2-1 | NA | TRBV20-1 | medium-sized | TGCAGTGCTAGAGAGACTACAAACAATGAGCAGTTCTTC | CSARETTNNEQFF
TRBJ2-5 | TRBD2 | TRBV19 | many | TGTGCCAGTAGCACCACCCTAGCGGGAGGCCCGATCCTCTCAGAGACCCAGTACTTC | CASSTTLAGGPILSETQYF
TRBJ2-6 | TRBD2 | TRBV7-2 | few | TGTGCCAGCACCTTTAAGGGAGGGTCTGGGGCCAACGTCCTGACTTTC | CASTFKGGSGANVLTF
TRBJ2-3 | NA | TRBV6-1 | medium-sized | TGTGCCAGCAAAACTGCGGGAGATACGCAGTATTTT | CASKTAGDTQYF
TRBJ2-2 | TRBD1 | TRBV6-2/TRBV6-3 | medium-sized | TGTGCCAGCAGACCAGGGGGAAGTAGGCCCGGGGAGCTGTTTTTT | CASRPGGSRPGELFF
TRBJ2-1 | NA | TRBV28 | many | TGTGCCAGCATCCCCTCCCCGAGCTCCTACAATGAGCAGTTCTTC | CASIPSPSSYNEQFF
TRBJ2-1 | NA | TRBV14 | many | TGTGCCAGCAGCCAAGTTCGAAGGAACAATGAGCAGTTCTTC | CASSQVRRNNEQFF
TRBJ2-5 | NA | TRBV20-1 | medium-sized | TGCAGTGCTAGTTATCCCAGGGCAATTACAGAGACCCAGTACTTC | CSASYPRAITETQYF
TRBJ2-7 | TRBD2 | TRBV20-1 | many | TGCAGTGCCACCTCTCCGGGACTAGTCTTCTACGAGCAGTACTTC | CSATSPGLVFYEQYF
TRBJ1-1 | NA | TRBV5-5 | few | TGTGCCAGCAGCTTTATGAGAGAGAACACTGAAGCTTTCTTT | CASSFMRENTEAFF
TRBJ1-1 | TRBD1 | TRBV2 | many | TGTGCCAGCAGTGTAATAGGGACAGGGGGCACTGAAGCTTTCTTT | CASSVIGTGGTEAFF
TRBJ1-4 | TRBD1 | TRBV29-1 | few | TGCAGCGCGCGCTCAGGGGGAGACCGTGGAAAACTGTTTTTT | CSARSGGDRGKLFF
TRBJ2-5 | NA | TRBV15 | medium-sized | TGTGCCACCAGCAGAGATCCCCTGGAGACCCAGTACTTC | CATSRDPLETQYF
TRBJ2-3 | TRBD2 | TRBV5-1 | many | TGCGCCAGCAGCTTCAGCGGGAGGACAGATACGCAGTATTTT | CASSFSGRTDTQYF
TRBJ1-1 | TRBD1 | TRBV12-3/TRBV12-4 | many | TGTGCCAGCAGTCCCCGGGACAGGGCGAACACTGAAGCTTTCTTT | CASSPRDRANTEAFF
TRBJ2-3 | TRBD2 | TRBV5-1 | NA | TGCGCCAGCGGCTTGGGCGGGAGCGAAGATACGCAGTATTTT | CASGLGGSEDTQYF
TRBJ2-3 | TRBD1 | TRBV20-1 | many | TGCAGTGCCCTCGACAGGGCTAGCACAGATACGCAGTATTTT | CSALDRASTDTQYF
TRBJ2-7 | NA | TRBV10-3 | once | TGTGCCACTAAACGGGGGAGAGATAACTACGAGCAGTACTTC | CATKRGRDNYEQYF
TRBJ2-5 | TRBD2 | TRBV27 | medium-sized | TGTGCCAGCAGTTTAATAGGCGGGAGGATCAGAGAGACCCAGTACTTC | CASSLIGGRIRETQYF
TRBJ2-7 | NA | TRBV6-1 | NA | TGTGCCAGCAGTGAAGCGCCCGTGGGGCGGGGAACCTACGAGCAGTACTTC | CASSEAPVGRGTYEQYF
TRBJ2-6 | NA | TRBV19 | NA | TGTGCCAGTTCGGGGGTAGCTGGGGCCAACGTCCTGACTTTC | CASSGVAGANVLTF
TRBJ2-1 | TRBD1 | TRBV5-1 | few | TGCGCCAGCAGCTCGGGACAGGGGGCCTACAATGAGCAGTTCTTC | CASSSGQGAYNEQFF
TRBJ2-1 | TRBD2 | TRBV3-1 | few | TGTGCCAGCAGCCCCCCGGGACTAGCGAATGAGCAGTTCTTC | CASSPPGLANEQFF
TRBJ2-2 | NA | TRBV4-2 | NA | TGTGCCAGCAGCCAAGGTCTAGCGCCGAACACCGGGGAGCTGTTTTTT | CASSQGLAPNTGELFF
TRBJ2-7 | TRBD1 | TRBV18 | few | TGTGCCAGCTCACCGAAGACAGGGGACCAGTACGAGCAGTACTTC | CASSPKTGDQYEQYF
TRBJ2-7 | TRBD1 | TRBV25-1 | medium-sized | TGTGCCAGCACCCGGACAGGCCTCTACGAGCAGTACTTC | CASTRTGLYEQYF
TRBJ2-7 | NA | TRBV4-3 | many | TGCGCCAGCAGCCAAGATCAGAAAAGGGAATTCTACGAGCAGTACTTC | CASSQDQKREFYEQYF
TRBJ1-1 | NA | TRBV12-3/TRBV12-4 | NA | TGTGCCAGCACTTTAGACCGTTACACTGAAGCTTTCTTT | CASTLDRYTEAFF
TRBJ1-5 | NA | TRBV10-3 | many | TGTGCCATCAGTGAGAACGGCGGAGCGGACAATCAGCCCCAGCATTTT | CAISENGGADNQPQHF
TRBJ2-1 | TRBD2 | TRBV11-2 | once | TGTGCCAGCAGCTTAAGTATCGGCGGGAGGAGTACAATGAATGAGCAGTTCTTC | CASSLSIGGRSTMNEQFF
TRBJ2-1 | NA | TRBV28 | many | TGTGCCGCCGAGAACATGGGCAATGAGCAGTTCTTC | CAAENMGNEQFF
TRBJ2-7 | NA | TRBV2 | many | TGTGCCAGCAGTGAATTCAGGGCAGGCTTCCACGAGCAGTACTTC | CASSEFRAGFHEQYF
TRBJ1-4 | TRBD1 | TRBV6-6 | many | TGTGCCAGCAGTTACGCGACCGGGACAGGAAATGAAAAACTGTTTTTT | CASSYATGTGNEKLFF
TRBJ2-5 | TRBD2 | TRBV11-2 | NA | TGTGCCAGCAGCCCCCGGACTAGCGGGGTCCAAGAGACCCAGTACTTC | CASSPRTSGVQETQYF
TRBJ2-7 | NA | TRBV30 | NA | TGTGCCTGGAGTGTACCGAGACTCACCTACGAGCAGTACTTC | CAWSVPRLTYEQYF